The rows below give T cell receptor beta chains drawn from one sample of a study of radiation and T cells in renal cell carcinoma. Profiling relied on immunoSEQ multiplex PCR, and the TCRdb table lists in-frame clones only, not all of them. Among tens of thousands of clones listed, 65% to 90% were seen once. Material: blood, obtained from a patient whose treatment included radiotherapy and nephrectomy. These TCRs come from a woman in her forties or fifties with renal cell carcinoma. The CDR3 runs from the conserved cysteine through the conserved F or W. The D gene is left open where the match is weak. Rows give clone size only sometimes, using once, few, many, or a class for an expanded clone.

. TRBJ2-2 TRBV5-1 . TGCGCCAGCAGCCGGTCAGCAGGAGCGAACACCGGGGAGCTGTTTTTT CASSRSAGANTGELFF
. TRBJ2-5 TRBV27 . TGTGCCAGCAGTTTAATCCGGAGTCCTCGGGAGACCCAGTACTTC CASSLIRSPRETQYF
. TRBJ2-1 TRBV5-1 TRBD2 TGCGCCAGCAGCCGAGCGGGGAGCTCCTACAATGAGCAGTTCTTC CASSRAGSSYNEQFF
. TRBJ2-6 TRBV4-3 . TGCGCCAGCAGCCAAGGGCGGATCTCTGGGGCCAACGTCCTGACTTTC CASSQGRISGANVLTF
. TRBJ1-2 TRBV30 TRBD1 TGTGCCTGGTTCGAGCCGGGACAGGGTAACTATGGCTACACCTTC CAWFEPGQGNYGYTF
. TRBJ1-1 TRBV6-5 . TGTGCCAGCAGCTCCAGCGTGAACACTGAAGCTTTCTTT CASSSSVNTEAFF
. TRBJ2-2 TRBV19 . TGTGCCAGTAGTACCAGGGGTACGACCAACTCCGGGGAGCTGTTTTTT CASSTRGTTNSGELFF
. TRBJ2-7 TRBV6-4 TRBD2 TGTGCCAGGAGCGGGGGCCCCTACGAGCAGTACTTC CARSGGPYEQYF
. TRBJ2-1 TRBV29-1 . TGCAGCGGGGGCAGCGGGACATCCAATGAGCAGTTCTTC CSGGSGTSNEQFF
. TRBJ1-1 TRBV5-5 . TGTGCCAGCAGCTCGGTGGGGGGAACCACTGAAGCTTTCTTT CASSSVGGTTEAFF
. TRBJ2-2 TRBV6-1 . TGTGCCAGCAGTGTCCCAGGGAAGGGGACCGGGGAGCTGTTTTTT CASSVPGKGTGELFF
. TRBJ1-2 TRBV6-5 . TGTGCCAGCAGTTACGGGGACGGTTCGGGCCATGGCTACACCTTC CASSYGDGSGHGYTF
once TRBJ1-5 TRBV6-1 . TGTGCCAGCAGTGAAGAGGAGGGGTCCGGCAATCAGCCCCAGCATTTT CASSEEEGSGNQPQHF
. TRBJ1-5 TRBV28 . TGTGCCAGCGGACGAGGAGGGTTAAGCAATCAGCCCCAGCATTTT CASGRGGLSNQPQHF
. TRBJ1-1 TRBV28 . TGTGCCAGCATAGAATGGCAGGGGCCCACTGAAGCTTTCTTT CASIEWQGPTEAFF
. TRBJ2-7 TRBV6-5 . TGTGCCAGCAGTTACTCGACTTCCTACGAGCAGTACTTC CASSYSTSYEQYF
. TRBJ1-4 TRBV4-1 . TGCGCCAGCCCTCCCGCAACTAATGAAAAACTGTTTTTT CASPPATNEKLFF
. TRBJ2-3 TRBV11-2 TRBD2 TGTGCCAGCAGCAGTATAGCAGTAGGACTAGCGGGAGGAGGGGATACGCAGTATTTT CASSSIAVGLAGGGDTQYF
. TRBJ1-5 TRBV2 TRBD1 TGTGCCAGCAGTCAGGGGGATACTATCAATCAGCCCCAGCATTTT CASSQGDTINQPQHF
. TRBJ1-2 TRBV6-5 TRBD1 TGTGCCAGCAGCCGGGCCGGGACAGATCCCGACTACACCTTC CASSRAGTDPDYTF
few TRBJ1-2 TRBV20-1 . TGCAGTGTAGGGCCAAACTATGGCTACACCTTC CSVGPNYGYTF
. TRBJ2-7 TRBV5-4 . TGCGCCAGCAGCCAAGTAAAGGGATACGAGCAGTACTTC CASSQVKGYEQYF
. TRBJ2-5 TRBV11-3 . TGTGCCAGCAGTGGAGGGGTCCAGGAGACCCAGTACTTC CASSGGVQETQYF
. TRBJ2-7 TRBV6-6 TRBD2 TGTGCCAGCAGTTACTCCGGACTAGGAGATTACGAGCAGTACTTC CASSYSGLGDYEQYF
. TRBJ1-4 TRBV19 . TGTGCCAGTAGTTTGGACGGTATTAATGAAAAACTGTTTTTT CASSLDGINEKLFF
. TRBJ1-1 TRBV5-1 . TGCGCCAGCAGCTTGGCCGTGCTCAATACTGAAGCTTTCTTT CASSLAVLNTEAFF
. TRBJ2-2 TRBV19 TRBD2 TGTGCCAGTAGGCCTAGCGGGGGGTTTGCCGGGGAGCTGTTTTTT CASRPSGGFAGELFF
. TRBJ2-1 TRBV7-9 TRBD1 TGTGCCAGCAGCCCAAGACAGGGTTTAATCCGTGAGCAGTTCTTC CASSPRQGLIREQFF
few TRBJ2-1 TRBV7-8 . TGTGCCAGCAGCTTAGAGCCAGACTACAATGAGCAGTTCTTC CASSLEPDYNEQFF
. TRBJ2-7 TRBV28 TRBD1 TGTGCCAGCAGTCCCCCACAGGGGCCCGAGCAGTACTTC CASSPPQGPEQYF
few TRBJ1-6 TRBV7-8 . TGTGCCAGCAGCAGGGGTCCATATAATTCACCCCTCCACTTT CASSRGPYNSPLHF
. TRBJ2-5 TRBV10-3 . TGTGCCATCAGGGGGCCGGTCGGGACCCAGTACTTC CAIRGPVGTQYF
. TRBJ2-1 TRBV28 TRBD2 TGTGCCAGCAGCCTGGGGGAGGGTGAGCAGTTCTTC CASSLGEGEQFF
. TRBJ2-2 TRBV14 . TGTGCCAGCAGCCCCCCCTACGGGGAGCTGTTTTTT CASSPPYGELFF
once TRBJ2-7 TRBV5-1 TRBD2 TGCGCCAGCAGGACTAGCGGGGGGGAATCCTACGAGCAGTACTTC CASRTSGGESYEQYF
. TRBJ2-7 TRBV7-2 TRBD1 TGTGCCAGCAGTTCAACGAGGACAGGGGGCGACGAGCAGTACTTC CASSSTRTGGDEQYF
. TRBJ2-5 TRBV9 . TGTGCCAGCAGCGTAGGGACGGGGAGAGAGACCCAGTACTTC CASSVGTGRETQYF
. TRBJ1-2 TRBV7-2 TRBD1 TGTGCCAGCAGCATGGACAGGGTAGCTGGCTACACCTTC CASSMDRVAGYTF
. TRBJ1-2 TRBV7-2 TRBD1 TGTGCCAGCAGCCTACAGGGGGCGGTGGGCTACACCTTC CASSLQGAVGYTF
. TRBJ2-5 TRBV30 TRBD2 TGTGCCTGGAGTGTAGGGCTAGCGGTCCGTAGAGAGACCCAGTACTTC CAWSVGLAVRRETQYF
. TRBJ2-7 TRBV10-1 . TGCGCCAGCAGTGAGCCAGGGGGGACCGAGCAGTACTTC CASSEPGGTEQYF
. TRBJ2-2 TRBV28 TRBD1 TGTGCCAGCAGCCGATCGGGACAGGGGAAAACCGGGGAGCTGTTTTTT CASSRSGQGKTGELFF
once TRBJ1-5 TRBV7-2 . TGTGCCAGCAGCTTAGTATCTAGCGGGGAAAATCAGCCCCAGCATTTT CASSLVSSGENQPQHF
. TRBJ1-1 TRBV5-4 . TGTGCCAGCAGCTTGGTCACAGACTCCACTGAAGCTTTCTTT CASSLVTDSTEAFF
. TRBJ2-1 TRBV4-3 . TGCGCCAGCAGCCAAGATGACCTAGAAGCCTACAATGAGCAGTTCTTC CASSQDDLEAYNEQFF
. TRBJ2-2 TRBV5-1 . TGCGCCAGCAGCTTGGCCAGGAGACAGGCTAACACCGGGGAGCTGTTTTTT CASSLARRQANTGELFF
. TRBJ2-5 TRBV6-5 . TGTGCCAGCAGTTACGACGAGACCCAGTACTTC CASSYDETQYF
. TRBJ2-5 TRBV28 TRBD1 TGTGCCAGCAGTATCCGGACAGGGGGGGAGACCCAGTACTTC CASSIRTGGETQYF
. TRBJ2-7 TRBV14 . TGTGCCAGCAGCCAAAAAAGGGACGGTTACGAGCAGTACTTC CASSQKRDGYEQYF
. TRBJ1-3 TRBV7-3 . TGTGCCAGCAGCTTAACCGGGGGTGACTCTGGAAACACCATATATTTT CASSLTGGDSGNTIYF
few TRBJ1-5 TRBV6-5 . TGTGCCAGCAGTTATGGCGTCGGGGAGCCCCAGCATTTT CASSYGVGEPQHF
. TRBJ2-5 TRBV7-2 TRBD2 TGTGCCAGCAGCTTCCTTGCCTCGACTAGCACGGAGACCCAGTACTTC CASSFLASTSTETQYF
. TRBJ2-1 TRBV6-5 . TGTGCCAGCAGCCGAAACAATGAGCAGTTCTTC CASSRNNEQFF
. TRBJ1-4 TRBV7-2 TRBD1 TGTGCCAGCAGCCCCGACAGGGCTAATGAAAAACTGTTTTTT CASSPDRANEKLFF
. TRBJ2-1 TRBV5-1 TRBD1 TGCGCCAGCAGCACCCCGGGACAGAGCCACAATGAGCAGTTCTTC CASSTPGQSHNEQFF
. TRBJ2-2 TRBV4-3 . TGCGCCAGCAGCCAAGATCTTGTAGGTTTCGGGCGCACCGGGGAGCTGTTTTTT CASSQDLVGFGRTGELFF
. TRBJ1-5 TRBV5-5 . TGTGCCAGCACCCCACGTTCCCCCAGGGAAGGCAATCAGCCCCAGCATTTT CASTPRSPREGNQPQHF